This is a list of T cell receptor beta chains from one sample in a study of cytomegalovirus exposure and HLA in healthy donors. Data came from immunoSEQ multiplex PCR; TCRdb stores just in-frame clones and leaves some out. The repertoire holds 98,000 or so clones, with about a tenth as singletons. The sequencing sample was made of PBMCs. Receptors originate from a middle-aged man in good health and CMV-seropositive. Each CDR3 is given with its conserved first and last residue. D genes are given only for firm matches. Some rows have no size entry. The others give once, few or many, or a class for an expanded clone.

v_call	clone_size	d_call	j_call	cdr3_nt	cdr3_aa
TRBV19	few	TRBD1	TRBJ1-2	TGTGCCAGTAGTATACCGACAGGGTTACCCTCTAACTATGGCTACACCTTC	CASSIPTGLPSNYGYTF
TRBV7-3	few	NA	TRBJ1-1	TGTGCCAGCAGCCCCCTTTTAGTTATGAACACTGAAGCTTTCTTT	CASSPLLVMNTEAFF
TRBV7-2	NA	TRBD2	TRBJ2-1	TGTGCCAGCAGCCTACTAGCGGAGCAGTTCTTC	CASSLLAEQFF
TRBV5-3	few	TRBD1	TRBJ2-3	TGTGCCAGAGACCCGACAGGGCGCCCGGGGTCCGATACGCAGTATTTT	CARDPTGRPGSDTQYF
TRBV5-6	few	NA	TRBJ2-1	TGTGCCAGCAGCTTGACCACAAATTCAGACTCCTACAATGAGCAGTTCTTC	CASSLTTNSDSYNEQFF
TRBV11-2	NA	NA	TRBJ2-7	TGTGCCAGCAGCTTAACCCTTGGGGGACTCGTGTTTGAGCAGTACTTC	CASSLTLGGLVFEQYF
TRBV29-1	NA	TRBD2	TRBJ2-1	TGCAGCGTGGGAGTAGACGGGAGGAGTCGTGAGCAGTTCTTC	CSVGVDGRSREQFF
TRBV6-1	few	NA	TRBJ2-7	TGTGCCAGCAGTGAAGCCTACGCCTACGAGCAGTACTTC	CASSEAYAYEQYF
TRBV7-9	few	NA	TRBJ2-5	TGTGCCAGCAGCTTGGTGACAGGCCGTTACCAAGAGACCCAGTACTTC	CASSLVTGRYQETQYF
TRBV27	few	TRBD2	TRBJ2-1	TGTGCCAGCAGTACTAGCGGGAGTTCCGGCCGGAGGGAGCAGTTCTTC	CASSTSGSSGRREQFF
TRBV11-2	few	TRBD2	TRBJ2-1	TGTGCCAGCAGCTTGTCTAGCGGGAGATTCGACAATGAGCAGTTCTTC	CASSLSSGRFDNEQFF
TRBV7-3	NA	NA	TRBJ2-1	TGTGCCAGCAGCTTAACTCTTGCGGTAGCCTACAATGAGCAGTTCTTC	CASSLTLAVAYNEQFF
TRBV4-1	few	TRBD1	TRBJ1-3	TGCGCCAGCAGCCCTTCTTTCCGGGACAGGGCCCGGCGAAACACCATATATTTT	CASSPSFRDRARRNTIYF
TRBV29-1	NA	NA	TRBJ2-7	TGCAGCGTTGGACAGGCCTACGAGCAGTACTTC	CSVGQAYEQYF
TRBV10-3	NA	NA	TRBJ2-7	TGTGCCACCTCGGGGTCGGCAGACGAGCAGTACTTC	CATSGSADEQYF
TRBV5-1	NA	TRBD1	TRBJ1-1	TGCGCCAGCAGCTTGGATGGACAGGGAGGTGAAGCTTTCTTT	CASSLDGQGGEAFF
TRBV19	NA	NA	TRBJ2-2	TGTGCCAGTAGCAAGAGGGGGATCGGCACCGGGGAGCTGTTTTTT	CASSKRGIGTGELFF
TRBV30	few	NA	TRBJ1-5	TGTGCCTGGAGTCGGGAAGGGATCAGCCCCCAGCATTTT	CAWSREGISPQHF
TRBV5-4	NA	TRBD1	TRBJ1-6	TGTGCCAGCAGCGGGGGACAGGGGTATAATTCACCCCTCCACTTT	CASSGGQGYNSPLHF
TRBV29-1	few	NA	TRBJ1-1	TGCAGCGTCTCAGGGCGATTGAACACTGAAGCTTTCTTT	CSVSGRLNTEAFF
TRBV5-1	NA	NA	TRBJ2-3	TGCGCCAGCAGCTCCAACACAGATACGCAGTATTTT	CASSSNTDTQYF
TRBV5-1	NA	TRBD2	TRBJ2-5	TGCGCCAGCAGCTTGGCTAGCGGGAGCCAGGAGACCCAGTACTTC	CASSLASGSQETQYF
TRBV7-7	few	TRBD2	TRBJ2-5	TGTGCTAGCAGCTTTTATGTGGGAGGGGTGGAGACCCAGTACTTC	CASSFYVGGVETQYF
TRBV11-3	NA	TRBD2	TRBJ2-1	TGTGCCAGCAGTTTAAGGACTAGCGGGAACTATGAGCAGTTCTTC	CASSLRTSGNYEQFF
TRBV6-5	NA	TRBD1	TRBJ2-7	TGTGCCAGCAACCCCGGGACAGCCTACGAGCAGTACTTC	CASNPGTAYEQYF
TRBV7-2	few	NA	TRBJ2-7	TGTGCCAGCAGCTTGAACCCGGGAAGTTTATACGAGCAGTACTTC	CASSLNPGSLYEQYF
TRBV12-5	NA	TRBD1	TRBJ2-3	TGTGCTAGTGGTACGGACAGGGGCACAGATACGCAGTATTTT	CASGTDRGTDTQYF
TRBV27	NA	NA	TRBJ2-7	TGTGCCAGCAGTTTTTACAACTCCTACGAGCAGTACTTC	CASSFYNSYEQYF
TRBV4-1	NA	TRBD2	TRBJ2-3	TGCGCCAGCAGCCAAGAATGGGAGACTAGCGGGTCATATACGCAGTATTTT	CASSQEWETSGSYTQYF
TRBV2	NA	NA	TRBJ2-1	TGTGCCAGCAGTGAGGGGCCCCGGCGGCAGTTCTTC	CASSEGPRRQFF
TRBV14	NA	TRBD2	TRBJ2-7	TGTGCCAGCAGCCAGCTGACAGCGGGAACCTACGAGCAGTACTTC	CASSQLTAGTYEQYF
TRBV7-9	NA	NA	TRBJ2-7	TGTGCCAGCAGCCGTAGCGGAGCCTCCTACGAGCAGTACTTC	CASSRSGASYEQYF
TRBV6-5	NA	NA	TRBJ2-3	TGTGCCAGCAGTCACCGTCCTTCGAGGGATACGCAGTATTTT	CASSHRPSRDTQYF
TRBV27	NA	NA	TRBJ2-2	TGTGCCAGCAGACATACAGGGACCGGGGAGCTGTTTTTT	CASRHTGTGELFF
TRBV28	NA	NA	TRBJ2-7	TGTGCCAGCAGCCCCCCCTGGGCGACAGGTTTTGCTAGGGACGAGCAGTACTTC	CASSPPWATGFARDEQYF
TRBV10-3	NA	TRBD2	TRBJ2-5	TGTGCCATCAGTGGTGTTTCTAGCGGGAGGGGTAAGACCCAGTACTTC	CAISGVSSGRGKTQYF
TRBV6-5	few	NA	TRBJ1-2	TGTGCCAGCAGTCGAGAGAATAACTATGGCTACACCTTC	CASSRENNYGYTF
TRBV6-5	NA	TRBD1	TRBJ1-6	TGTGCCAGCAACCGGGACAGATATAATTCACCCCTCCACTTT	CASNRDRYNSPLHF
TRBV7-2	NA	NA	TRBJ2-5	TGTGCCAGCAGCCAGACTCGGGAGACCCAGTACTTC	CASSQTRETQYF
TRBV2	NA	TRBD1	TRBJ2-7	TGTGCCAGCAGTGAATTCCGGGACAGGATCTCCTACGAGCAGTACTTC	CASSEFRDRISYEQYF
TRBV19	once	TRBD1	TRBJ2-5	TGTGCCAGTAGGGGACAGGGGGGCGGAGAGACCCAGTACTTC	CASRGQGGGETQYF
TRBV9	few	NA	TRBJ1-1	TGTGCCAGCAGCGTAGAACGGTCGAACACTGAAGCTTTCTTT	CASSVERSNTEAFF
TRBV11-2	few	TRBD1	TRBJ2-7	TGTGCCAGCAGCACCCAGGGGGCGCAATACGAGCAGTACTTC	CASSTQGAQYEQYF
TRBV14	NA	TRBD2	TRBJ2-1	TGTGCCAGCAGCCAAGATGGCGGGAGCTCCTACAATGAGCAGTTCTTC	CASSQDGGSSYNEQFF
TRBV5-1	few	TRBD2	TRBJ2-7	TGCGCCAGCAGCTCGACTAGCGGGAGTTACTTC	CASSSTSGSYF
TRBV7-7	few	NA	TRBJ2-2	TGTGCTAGCAGTTCGGACACCGGGGAGCTGTTTTTT	CASSSDTGELFF
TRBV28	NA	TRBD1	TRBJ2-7	TGTGCCAGCAGCAAAGCGATGCGACAGGGGGCCTACGAGCAGTACTTC	CASSKAMRQGAYEQYF
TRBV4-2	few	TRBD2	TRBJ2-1	TGTGCCAGCAGCCAAGGAGCGGCGGGAGGATACAATGAGCAGTTCTTC	CASSQGAAGGYNEQFF
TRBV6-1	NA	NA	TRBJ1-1	TGTGCCAGCAGTGAAATCCGAGGGAACACTGAAGCTTTCTTT	CASSEIRGNTEAFF
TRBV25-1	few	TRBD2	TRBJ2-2	TGTGCCAGCAGTGAATCCGGGAGGGCCCACACCGGGGAGCTGTTTTTT	CASSESGRAHTGELFF
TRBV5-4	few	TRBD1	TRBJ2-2	TGTGCCAGCAGGAAAACAGGGGGTACGAACACCGGGGAGCTGTTTTTT	CASRKTGGTNTGELFF